The 19 T cell receptor beta chains below come from one sample, sequenced in a study of T cells in Graves' hyperthyroidism and ophthalmopathy. Researchers took RNA transcripts and amplified the TCR beta CDR3 regions from them. TCR CDR3 regions were first amplified by RT-PCR with HTBI primers. TCRdb redid the calling of the multiplex PCR reads with MiXCR, one entry per CDR3 protein. The table lists 350,000 to 400,000 distinct CDR3 sequences, approximately 17% of them singletons. Sequenced: blood. All receptors come from a man younger than 35 with Graves' ophthalmopathy.

Only a few counts were recorded for this clonotype. The chain links TRBV5-1 to TRBJ1-2; no firm D call. This CDR3 comprises 14 residues. Per the germline V gene, CDR1 is SGHRS and CDR2 is YFSETQ. The germline V and J ends were trimmed by 3 bases and 4 bases, with 13 bases remaining between them. CDR3: CASSSTDGIYGYTF. DNA of the CDR3: TGCGCCAGCAGCTCGACGGACGGGATCTATGGCTACACCTTC.

This clonotype came up many times. This chain links TRBV6-1 with TRBJ1-1; D remains unclear. Germline loops: CDR1 MNHNS, CDR2 SASEGT. CDR3 length: 15 amino acids. V was trimmed by 5 bases and J by 0 bases, leaving 13 bases between them. CDR3 DNA: TGTGCCAGCAGTTACGGCCAACCAATGAACACTGAAGCTTTCTTT. This sequence encodes CASSYGQPMNTEAFF.

Notes on this clonotype: This may come from a read error, since a much larger clone is one base off. This sequence joins TRBV6-1 and TRBJ2-7, with D perhaps assigned TRBD1 or TRBD2 (7 bases each). Germline CDR1 is MNHNS and CDR2 is SASEGT. The CDR3 totals 15 residues. The CDR3 sequence: CANSEVGRGLDEQYF. The CDR3 DNA sequence: TGTGCCAACAGTGAAGTAGGGAGGGGGCTCGACGAGCAGTACTTC.

This clonotype was observed many times. The rearrangement uses TRBV11-2 and TRBJ1-5, with unresolved D. The CDR3 covers 15 residues. Germline V gene sequence: CDR1 SGHAT, CDR2 FQNNGV. V lost 1 base and J 7 bases, leaving 14 bases between the germline ends. CDR3 region: CASSLGGVKDQPQHF. Here the CDR3 DNA reads TGTGCCAGCAGCTTAGGCGGGGTTAAGGACCAGCCCCAGCATTTT.

The sample holds many counts of this clonotype. The rearrangement links TRBV7-9 to TRBJ1-5, with D tentatively TRBD1 (6 bases). The CDR3 covers 14 residues. V was cut by 6 bases and J by 0 bases, with 9 bases left in between. Germline lookup yields CDR1 SEHNR and CDR2 FQNEAQ (reference sequence). The CDR3 protein is CASRSGHSNQPQHF. The CDR3 nucleotides read TGTGCCAGCAGGTCGGGACATAGCAATCAGCCCCAGCATTTT.

The chain links TRBV4-1 to TRBJ2-3; D might be TRBD1 (6 bases). This CDR3 has 18 amino acids. V lost 0 bases to trimming and J lost 4 bases, with 20 bases between them. Germline V gene data show CDR1 as MGHRA and CDR2 as YSYEKL. The CDR3 here is CASSQELNTGSPPDTQYF. CDR3 coding DNA: TGCGCCAGCAGCCAAGAACTTAATACAGGGTCCCCACCAGATACGCAGTATTTT.

This clonotype was seen a few times. The rearrangement uses TRBV29-1 and TRBJ1-1; TRBD1 aligns across 9 bases. This CDR3 is built from 12 residues. The J segment lost 4 bases and the V segment lost 3 bases, leaving 0 bases of the junction unmatched. Germline loops: CDR1 SQVTM, CDR2 ANQGSEA. The CDR3 bases are TGCAGCGTTGAGGGACAGGGCACTGAAGCTTTCTTT. It specifies CSVEGQGTEAFF.

The rearrangement joins TRBV6-2 or TRBV6-3 to TRBJ2-7; 8 nucleotides align to TRBD2. The CDR3 consists of 15 residues. Germline-derived CDR1 and CDR2 are MNHEY and SVGEGT. V shed 5 bases and J 4 bases; nucleotides not matched to a gene: 10. CDR3 bases: TGTGCCAGCAGTGCTCGCAGCGGGGGACTTTACGAGCAGTACTTC. Residues: CASSARSGGLYEQYF.

This clonotype was recorded many times. The chain couples TRBV2 to TRBJ2-5; the D gene is possibly TRBD2 (5 bases). This CDR3 is built from 12 residues. From germline, CDR1 is SNHLY and CDR2 FYNNEI. The V and J ends lost 11 bases and 6 bases respectively, with 16 bases between them. The CDR3 here is CAGGQTPQTQYF. For the CDR3, the DNA is TGTGCCGGAGGTCAGACCCCCCAGACCCAGTACTTC.

This clonotype was observed a handful of times. The V call is TRBV6-1, the J call TRBJ1-2; weak D call: TRBD1 (6 bases). Germline CDR1 is MNHNS and CDR2 is SASEGT. V was trimmed by 8 bases and J by 5 bases, leaving 6 bases between them. This CDR3 is 10 amino acids long. As DNA, the CDR3 is TGTGCCAGCCAGGGGTATGGCTACACCTTC. Its translation: CASQGYGYTF.

The chain is built from TRBV6-5 and TRBJ2-1, with 9 bases aligning to TRBD2. Germline V lookup: CDR1 MNHEY, CDR2 SVGAGI. This CDR3 comprises 15 residues. V was clipped by 1 base and J by 4 bases; unmatched bases: 2. The CDR3 is CASSYFTSGYNEQFF. DNA of the CDR3: TGTGCCAGCAGTTACTTCACTAGCGGGTACAATGAGCAGTTCTTC.

This clonotype was recorded many times. The chain links TRBV27 to TRBJ1-5, with 7 bases matching TRBD1. J lost 9 bases, V lost 2 bases, and 7 bases had no gene match. This CDR3 has 14 residues. Germline V gene data show CDR1 as MNHEY and CDR2 as SMNVEV (reference sequence). This CDR3 reads CASSLGAGGRPQHF. The CDR3 DNA is TGTGCCAGCAGTTTAGGGGCAGGGGGGCGGCCCCAGCATTTT.

The rearrangement links TRBV15 to TRBJ1-4; D is undetermined. V was trimmed by 1 base and J by 3 bases, leaving 9 bases between them. CDR1 and CDR2 from the germline V gene are LNHNV and YYDKDF (reference sequence). CDR3 length equals 15 residues. CDR3 bases: TGTGCCACCAGCAGAGGGGGAGGCGCTAATGAAAAACTGTTTTTT. Protein sequence: CATSRGGGANEKLFF.

The chain has TRBV5-1 and TRBJ2-1, with 12 nucleotides matching TRBD2. This CDR3 region has 15 residues. CDR1 is SGHRS and CDR2 is YFSETQ in the germline V gene. V was clipped by 1 base and J by 6 bases; unmatched bases: 2. The CDR3 region has the DNA TGCGCCAGCAGCTTGCTGGGACTAGCGGGCAATGAGCAGTTCTTC. Translated: CASSLLGLAGNEQFF.

The table lists this clonotype with many counts. The chain recombines TRBV28 with TRBJ1-1; 10 bases map to TRBD1. CDR1 and CDR2 from the germline V gene are MDHEN and SYDVKM. The trim removed 7 bases at V and 2 bases at J, leaving 13 bases unmatched. This CDR3 is 17 amino acids long. The CDR3 nucleotides read TGTGCCAGCATCCTCCCCCGGGACAGGGGTCCAAACACTGAAGCTTTCTTT. Protein product: CASILPRDRGPNTEAFF.

The table lists this clonotype with a few counts. The chain links TRBV9 to TRBJ2-7; TRBD2 might be the D (5 bases). The germline CDR1 and CDR2 sequences are SGDLS and YYNGEE. The length of the CDR3 is 14 residues. V dropped 0 bases and J dropped 2 bases, with 9 bases sitting between them. This chain's CDR3 is CASSVATGAYEQYF. In DNA form, the CDR3 reads TGTGCCAGCAGCGTAGCTACCGGGGCCTACGAGCAGTACTTC. Using reference TRBV9 and TRBJ2-7 for the parts outside the CDR3, the full variable domain is DSGVTQTPKHLITATGQRVTLRCSPRSGDLSVYWYQQSLDQGLQFLIQYYNGEERAKGNILERFSAQQFPDLHSELNLSSLELGDSALYFCASSVATGAYEQYFGPGTRLTVT.

The chain recombines TRBV2 with TRBJ1-1; D unresolved. This CDR3 region has 17 residues. Germline V gene data show CDR1 as SNHLY and CDR2 as FYNNEI. V was pared by 6 bases and J by 5 bases, with 25 bases between. The CDR3 DNA is TGTGCCAGCAGCGTAGCGGAGACACCCAGCCCTGGGACTGAAGCTTTCTTT. Its translation: CASSVAETPSPGTEAFF.

This clonotype was found once. The V gene is TRBV6-2 or TRBV6-3, the J gene TRBJ2-1; 13 nucleotides align to TRBD2. Per the germline V gene, CDR1 is MNHEY and CDR2 is SVGEGT. Trimming at V came to 4 bases and at J to 4 bases, leaving 7 bases not matched to a gene. CDR3 length: 17 amino acids. This CDR3 reads CASSFEGLAGAYNEQFF. The CDR3 DNA sequence: TGTGCCAGCAGTTTCGAAGGACTAGCGGGGGCGTACAATGAGCAGTTCTTC.

This clonotype has only a few counts. V usage is TRBV6-2 or TRBV6-3 and J usage is TRBJ2-1; D is possibly TRBD1 (6 bases). Trimming left V 4 bases short and J 2 bases short, with 21 bases between. The V gene's germline CDR1 is MNHEY and CDR2 SVGEGT. The CDR3 extends over 18 amino acids. The CDR3 bases are TGTGCCAGCAGTTCCACCTTCCAGGGGCTGGACCCCTACAATGAGCAGTTCTTC. Its protein product is CASSSTFQGLDPYNEQFF.